This T cell receptor (beta chain) originates from a study of response to subunit inactivated influenza vaccine. This clonotype has more than one count but fewer than ten. The antigen remains unidentified. One end of the junction does not line up with germline, which may come from a read error. The length of the CDR3 is 17 residues. Germline V gene sequence: CDR1 DFQATT, CDR2 SNEGSKA (reference sequence). Each CDR3 protein is one row after TCRdb ran MiXCR on the RT-PCR reads. The sample contains fewer than 700,000 distinct CDR3 sequences, roughly 13% of which appear only once. Study observations and caveats: The authors proposed limited new T cell recruitment per seasonal influenza vaccination.

The sequencing used PBMCs from blood, collected roughly 45 days after vaccination. The chain has TRBV20-1 and TRBJ2-7; TRBD2 matches at 10 bases. This TCR derives from a man aged 50 or older who received an inactivated influenza vaccine. The CDR3 loop is CCAREILAGPKPYEQYF. The CDR3 region has the DNA TGCTGTGCTAGAGAAATACTAGCGGGACCAAAACCCTACGAGCAGTACTTC.